The clone carrying this T cell receptor (beta chain) has only a few counts. Its antigen is unidentified. Arm-PCR of CDR3 regions with iRepertoire HTBI primers generated TCR beta libraries. TCRdb re-called the multiplex PCR reads with MiXCR, one entry per CDR3 protein. The sample lists hundreds of thousands of distinct CDR3 sequences, more than 20% seen once, with approximately 8% in the top ten. This entry is derived from a study of regulatory T cells in long-lasting Graves disease. Regarding time point: persistent/refractory GD, antithyroid drugs over 5 years with positive TRAb. The TCR library was prepared using RNA isolated from PBMCs. Findings and caveats of the study: TCR diversity in persistent Graves' patients was below that of newly diagnosed ones.

The clonotype originates from a female donor with Graves disease. The sequences come from peripheral blood mononuclear cells (PBMCs), collected when the disease was refractory, from a patient treated with antithyroid drugs.

In nucleotides, the CDR3 is TGTGCCAGCGCTTCGGTCGGTCAGCCCCAGCATTTT. Translated, it gives CASASVGQPQHF. The rearrangement links TRBV7-9 to TRBJ1-5; D is ambiguous. CDR1 and CDR2 (germline): SEHNR, FQNEAQ (reference sequence). The V end was cut by 8 bases, the J end by 6 bases, with 11 bases between. The CDR3 consists of 12 residues.